The rows below give T cell receptor beta chains drawn from one sample of a study of T cells in Graves' hyperthyroidism and ophthalmopathy. TCRdb recomputed calls from the multiplex PCR reads with MiXCR, one row per CDR3 protein. The sample has approximately 410,000 distinct CDR3 sequences; roughly 14% are singletons. Sequences were obtained from blood. These receptors all stem from a man younger than 35 with Graves' ophthalmopathy. Both conserved end residues are part of each CDR3. The D gene is left open where the match is weak. A clone size is listed for some rows: how often the clone was seen (once, few, many), or a class if it is expanded.

D gene	clone size	J gene	V gene	CDR3 protein	CDR3 DNA
TRBD1	many	TRBJ2-3	TRBV10-3	CAITLSGGADTQYF	TGTGCCATCACGTTGTCAGGGGGAGCGGATACGCAGTATTTT
NA	many	TRBJ2-3	TRBV20-1	CSASGTDTQYF	TGCAGTGCTAGTGGTACAGATACGCAGTATTTT
NA	many	TRBJ1-2	TRBV7-2	CASSFGRAGDGYTF	TGTGCCAGCAGCTTTGGAAGGGCCGGAGATGGCTACACCTTC
TRBD2	many	TRBJ2-1	TRBV6-5	CASSYSIGGAGELNEQFF	TGTGCCAGCAGTTACTCGATTGGGGGAGCGGGAGAGTTGAATGAGCAGTTCTTC
TRBD2	few	TRBJ2-3	TRBV7-9	CASSSSGRASTDTQYF	TGTGCCAGCAGCTCTAGCGGGAGGGCCAGCACAGATACGCAGTATTTT
NA	few	TRBJ2-3	TRBV19	CASSIGGADTQYF	TGTGCCAGTAGTATAGGTGGCGCAGATACGCAGTATTTT
NA	NA	TRBJ2-3	TRBV20-1	CSPWDSDSTDTQYF	TGCAGTCCCTGGGACTCTGACAGCACAGATACGCAGTATTTT
TRBD1	many	TRBJ1-2	TRBV7-2	CASSAIRTGYGYTF	TGTGCCAGCAGCGCCATTCGGACAGGTTATGGCTACACCTTC
NA	many	TRBJ2-1	TRBV5-1	CASNLGMATNEQFF	TGCGCCAGCAACCTCGGTATGGCTACCAATGAGCAGTTCTTC
NA	NA	TRBJ2-7	TRBV6-5	CASSHGPRGRSTYEQYF	TGTGCCAGCAGTCACGGCCCAAGGGGCCGTTCTACCTACGAGCAGTACTTC
TRBD1	NA	TRBJ1-6	TRBV5-1	CASRWGQGTSPLHF	TGCGCCAGCAGGTGGGGACAGGGTACTTCACCCCTCCACTTT
NA	few	TRBJ2-2	TRBV18	CASSLAQGSTGELFF	TGTGCCAGCTCACTAGCACAGGGATCGACCGGGGAGCTGTTTTTT
NA	few	TRBJ2-3	TRBV12-3/TRBV12-4	CASSYTRPDTQYF	TGTGCCAGCAGTTACACCAGGCCCGATACGCAGTATTTT
TRBD1	many	TRBJ1-4	TRBV5-1	CASSGQGAQNEKLFF	TGCGCCAGCAGCGGACAGGGGGCTCAAAATGAAAAACTGTTTTTT
TRBD1	many	TRBJ1-1	TRBV7-9	CASSPGQGRMNTEAFF	TGTGCCAGCAGCCCAGGACAGGGGCGGATGAACACTGAAGCTTTCTTT
NA	NA	TRBJ2-5	TRBV30	CAWTRSWTETQYF	TGTGCCTGGACTAGGTCCTGGACAGAGACCCAGTACTTC
NA	many	TRBJ1-3	TRBV7-8	CASSLVHRASGNTIYF	TGTGCCAGCAGCTTAGTCCACAGGGCCTCTGGAAACACCATATATTTT
NA	many	TRBJ1-3	TRBV11-3	CASSLGRRNTIYF	TGTGCCAGCAGCTTAGGCCGGAGAAACACCATATATTTT
NA	many	TRBJ1-1	TRBV20-1	CSAAESGNTEAFF	TGCAGTGCTGCAGAATCAGGGAACACTGAAGCTTTCTTT
TRBD2	NA	TRBJ2-7	TRBV29-1	CSAEVLAGVSYEQYF	TGCAGCGCCGAGGTGCTAGCGGGGGTGTCCTACGAGCAGTACTTC
NA	NA	TRBJ2-5	TRBV7-9	CASSLVFRIATYSQTQYF	TGTGCCAGCAGCTTAGTTTTCAGGATCGCGACTTACTCCCAGACCCAGTACTTC
NA	few	TRBJ1-5	TRBV6-5	CASSYGMNQPQHF	TGTGCCAGCAGTTACGGGATGAATCAGCCCCAGCATTTT
TRBD1	few	TRBJ2-1	TRBV6-1	CASWGQASYNEQFF	TGTGCCAGCTGGGGACAGGCCTCCTACAATGAGCAGTTCTTC
TRBD2	many	TRBJ2-1	TRBV20-1	CSARDSGGSSYNEQFF	TGCAGTGCTAGAGATTCGGGCGGGAGCTCCTACAATGAGCAGTTCTTC
NA	once	TRBJ2-5	TRBV14	CASSQHRGGETQYF	TGTGCCAGCAGCCAACACAGGGGAGGAGAGACCCAGTACTTC
NA	NA	TRBJ2-1	TRBV19	CASSIGYSPYNEQFF	TGTGCCAGTAGTATAGGTTACAGCCCATACAATGAGCAGTTCTTC
TRBD1	many	TRBJ2-1	TRBV27	CASSPRGGTGLDEQFF	TGTGCCAGCAGCCCAAGGGGCGGGACAGGTCTGGATGAGCAGTTCTTC
NA	few	TRBJ2-3	TRBV9	CASSVASVNTDTQYF	TGTGCCAGCAGCGTAGCTAGTGTGAACACAGATACGCAGTATTTT
TRBD1	many	TRBJ1-4	TRBV27	CASRSQGGDEKLFF	TGTGCCAGCAGGAGTCAGGGGGGAGATGAAAAACTGTTTTTT